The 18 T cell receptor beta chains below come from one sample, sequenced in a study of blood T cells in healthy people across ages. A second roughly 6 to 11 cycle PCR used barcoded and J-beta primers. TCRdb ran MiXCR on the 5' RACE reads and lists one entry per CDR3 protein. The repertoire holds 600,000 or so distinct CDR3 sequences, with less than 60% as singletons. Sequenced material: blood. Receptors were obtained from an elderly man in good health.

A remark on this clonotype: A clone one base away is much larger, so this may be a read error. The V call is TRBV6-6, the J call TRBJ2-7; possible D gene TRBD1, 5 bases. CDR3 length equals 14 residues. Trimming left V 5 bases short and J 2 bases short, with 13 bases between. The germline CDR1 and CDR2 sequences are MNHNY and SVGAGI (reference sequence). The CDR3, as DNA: TGTGCCAGCAGTGGGGCAGGGCACCCCTACGAGCAGTACTTC. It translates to CASSGAGHPYEQYF.

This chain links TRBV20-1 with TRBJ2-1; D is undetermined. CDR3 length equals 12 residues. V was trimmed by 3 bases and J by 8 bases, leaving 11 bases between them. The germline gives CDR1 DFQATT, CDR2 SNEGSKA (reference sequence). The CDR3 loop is CSASTNRDEQFF. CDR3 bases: TGCAGTGCTAGCACAAACCGCGATGAGCAGTTCTTC.

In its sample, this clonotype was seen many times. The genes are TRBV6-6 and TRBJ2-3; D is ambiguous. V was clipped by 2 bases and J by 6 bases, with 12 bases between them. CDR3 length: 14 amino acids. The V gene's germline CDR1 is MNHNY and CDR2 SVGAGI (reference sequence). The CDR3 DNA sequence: TGTGCCAGCAGTTACGTCCCCCCTGGGGATACGCAGTATTTT. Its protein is CASSYVPPGDTQYF.

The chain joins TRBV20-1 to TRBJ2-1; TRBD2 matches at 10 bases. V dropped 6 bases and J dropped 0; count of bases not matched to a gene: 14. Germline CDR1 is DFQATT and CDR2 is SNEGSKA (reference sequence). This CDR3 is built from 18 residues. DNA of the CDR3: TGCAGTGCCCCCTCGGTAGCGGGAGGATTGAGCTCCTACAATGAGCAGTTCTTC. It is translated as CSAPSVAGGLSSYNEQFF.

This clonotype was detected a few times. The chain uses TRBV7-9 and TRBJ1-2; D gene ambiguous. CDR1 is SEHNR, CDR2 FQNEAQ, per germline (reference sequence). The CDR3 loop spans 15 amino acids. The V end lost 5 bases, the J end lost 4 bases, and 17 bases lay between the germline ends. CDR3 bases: TGTGCCAGCAGCGCACGGGAGGCGGCTAGCTATGGCTACACCTTC. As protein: CASSAREAASYGYTF.

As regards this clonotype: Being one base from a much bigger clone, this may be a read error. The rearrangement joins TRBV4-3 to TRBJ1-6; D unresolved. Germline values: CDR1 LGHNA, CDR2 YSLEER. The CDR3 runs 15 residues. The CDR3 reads CPSSQDRHDGSPLHF. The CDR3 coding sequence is TGCCCCAGCAGCCAAGATCGACATGATGGTTCACCCCTCCACTTT.

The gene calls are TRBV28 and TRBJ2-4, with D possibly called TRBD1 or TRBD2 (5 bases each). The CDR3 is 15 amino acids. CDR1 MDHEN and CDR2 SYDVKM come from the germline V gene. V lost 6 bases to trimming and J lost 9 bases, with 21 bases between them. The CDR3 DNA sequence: TGTGCCAGCAGCCAATTGGGGGTATTGGGAAGCATTCAGTACTTC. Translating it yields CASSQLGVLGSIQYF.

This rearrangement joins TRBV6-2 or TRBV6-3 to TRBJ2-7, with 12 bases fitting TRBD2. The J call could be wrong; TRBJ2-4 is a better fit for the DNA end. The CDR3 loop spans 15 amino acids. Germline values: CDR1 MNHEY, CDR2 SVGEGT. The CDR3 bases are TGTGCCAGCAGCCGACTAGCGGGGGACCCAAACATTCAGTACTTC. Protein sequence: CASSRLAGDPNIQYF.

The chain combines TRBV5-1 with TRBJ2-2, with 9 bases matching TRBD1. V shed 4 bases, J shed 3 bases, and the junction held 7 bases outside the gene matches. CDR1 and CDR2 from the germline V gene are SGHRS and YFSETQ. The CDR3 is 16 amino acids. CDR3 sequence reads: CASSPMDRGDTGELFF. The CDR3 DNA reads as TGCGCCAGCAGCCCCATGGACAGGGGCGACACCGGGGAGCTGTTTTTT. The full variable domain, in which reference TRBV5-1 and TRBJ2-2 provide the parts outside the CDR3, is KAGVTQTPRYLIKTRGQQVTLSCSPISGHRSVSWYQQTPGQGLQFLFEYFSETQRNKGNFPGRFSGRQFSNSRSEMNVSTLELGDSALYLCASSPMDRGDTGELFFGEGSRLTVL.

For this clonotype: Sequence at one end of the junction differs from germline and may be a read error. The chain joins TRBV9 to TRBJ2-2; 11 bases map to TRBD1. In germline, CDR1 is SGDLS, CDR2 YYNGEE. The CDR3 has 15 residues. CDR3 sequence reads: CAGSTGQGVTGELFF. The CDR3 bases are TGTGCCGGCAGCACGGGACAGGGGGTAACCGGGGAGCTGTTTTTT. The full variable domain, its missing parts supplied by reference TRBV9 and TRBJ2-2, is DSGVTQTPKHLITATGQRVTLRCSPRSGDLSVYWYQQSLDQGLQFLIQYYNGEERAKGNILERFSAQQFPDLHSELNLSSLELGDSALYFCAGSTGQGVTGELFFGEGSRLTVL.

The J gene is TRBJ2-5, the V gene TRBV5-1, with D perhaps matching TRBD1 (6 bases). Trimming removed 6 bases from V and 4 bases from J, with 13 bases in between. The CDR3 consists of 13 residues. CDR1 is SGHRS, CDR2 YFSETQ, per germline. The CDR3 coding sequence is TGCGCCAGCACCGGTACAGGGAGAGAGACCCAGTACTTC. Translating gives CASTGTGRETQYF. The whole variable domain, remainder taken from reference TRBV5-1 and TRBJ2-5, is KAGVTQTPRYLIKTRGQQVTLSCSPISGHRSVSWYQQTPGQGLQFLFEYFSETQRNKGNFPGRFSGRQFSNSRSEMNVSTLELGDSALYLCASTGTGRETQYFGPGTRLLVL.

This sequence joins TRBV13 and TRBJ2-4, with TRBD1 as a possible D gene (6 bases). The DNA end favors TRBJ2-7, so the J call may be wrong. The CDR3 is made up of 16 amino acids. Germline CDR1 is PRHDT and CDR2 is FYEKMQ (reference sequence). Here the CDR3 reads CASSLGLFQGSYEQYF. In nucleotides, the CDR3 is TGTGCCAGCAGCTTAGGCCTCTTCCAGGGGTCCTACGAGCAGTACTTC.

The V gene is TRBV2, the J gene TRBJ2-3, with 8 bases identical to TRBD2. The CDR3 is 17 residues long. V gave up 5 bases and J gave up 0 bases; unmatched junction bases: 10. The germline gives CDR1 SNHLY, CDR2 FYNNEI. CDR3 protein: CASSPRGSGDSTDTQYF. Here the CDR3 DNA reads TGTGCCAGCAGTCCTCGGGGTAGCGGGGATAGCACAGATACGCAGTATTTT.

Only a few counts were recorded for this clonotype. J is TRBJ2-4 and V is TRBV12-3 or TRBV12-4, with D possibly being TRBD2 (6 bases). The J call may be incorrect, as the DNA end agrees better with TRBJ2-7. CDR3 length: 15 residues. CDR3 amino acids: CASSFRDSAYFEQYF. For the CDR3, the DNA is TGTGCCAGCAGTTTCCGGGACTCCGCCTACTTCGAGCAGTACTTC.

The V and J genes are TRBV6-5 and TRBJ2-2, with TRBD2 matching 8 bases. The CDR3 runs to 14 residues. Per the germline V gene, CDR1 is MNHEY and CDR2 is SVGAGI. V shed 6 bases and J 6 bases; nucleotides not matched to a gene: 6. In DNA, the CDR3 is TGTGCCAGCAGCCCCGGGGGGGACGCCGGGGAGCTGTTTTTT. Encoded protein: CASSPGGDAGELFF.

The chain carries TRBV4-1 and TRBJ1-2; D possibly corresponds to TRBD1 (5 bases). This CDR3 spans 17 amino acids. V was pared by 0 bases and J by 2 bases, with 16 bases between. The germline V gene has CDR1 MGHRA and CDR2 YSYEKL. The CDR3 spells CASSQDWKRAGNYGYTF. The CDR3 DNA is TGCGCCAGCAGCCAAGATTGGAAGCGTGCAGGGAACTATGGCTACACCTTC.

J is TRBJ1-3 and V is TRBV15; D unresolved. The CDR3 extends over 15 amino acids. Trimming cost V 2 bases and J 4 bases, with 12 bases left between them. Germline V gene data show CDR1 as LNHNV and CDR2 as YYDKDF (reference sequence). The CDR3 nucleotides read TGTGCCACCAGCAGACAGGTGTGGGGAGGAAACACCATATATTTT. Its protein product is CATSRQVWGGNTIYF.

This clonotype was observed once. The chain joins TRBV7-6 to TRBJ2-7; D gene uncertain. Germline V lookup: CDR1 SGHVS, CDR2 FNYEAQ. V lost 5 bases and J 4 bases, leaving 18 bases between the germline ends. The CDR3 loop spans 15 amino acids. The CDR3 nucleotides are TGTGCCAGCAGCCCGATTCGTAGTAACACGTACGAGCAGTACTTC. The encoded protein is CASSPIRSNTYEQYF.